This TCR beta chain is drawn from a study of blood T cell repertoires in COVID-19. Overall study: Acute and convalescent COVID-19 samples came from the United States, Italy and Spain.

Participants' own reports of clinical history determined their cohort assignment. Exposed study participants had met a COVID-19 case within 2 weeks before entry. The CDR3 sequence is 15 residues long. Germline CDR1 SGHTA, CDR2 FQGTGA. Germline trimming cut 5 bases from V and 5 bases from J; bases unmatched to any gene: 6. The protocol was immunoSEQ multiplex PCR, while the TCRdb copy is restricted to in-frame clones and leaves out a portion. The sample records about 320,000 clones, 85% being singletons. The TCR sequence derives from a young woman who had been exposed to COVID-19. The chain is built from TRBV7-3 and TRBJ2-3; 11 nucleotides line up with TRBD2. Specimen: PBMCs or T cells enriched from blood (not recorded which). The CDR3 coding sequence is TGTGCCAGCAGCCCCGGGACTAGCGGAGGAGATACGCAGTATTTT. It codes for CASSPGTSGGDTQYF.